This entry lists 11 T cell receptor beta chains sequenced from one sample in a study of T-cell memory formation after mild COVID-19. TCRdb used MiXCR to reprocess the 5' RACE reads, holding one entry per CDR3 protein. The sample consists of some 190,000 distinct CDR3 sequences, around 18% of them appearing once. The sample consisted of PBMCs or a T cell subset sorted from them (not recorded which). The receptor source for this set is an adult woman who had mild COVID-19 (a few samples of this study predate the infection). Cell type and time point are not known.

This clonotype was seen only a few times. The J gene is TRBJ2-5, the V gene TRBV7-8; 12 bases fit TRBD2. The CDR3 runs to 17 residues. Germline V gene sequence: CDR1 SGHVS, CDR2 FQNEAQ. Losses at the gene ends were 5 bases for V and 3 bases for J; bases not matched to a gene: 10. CDR3: CASSHRTSGTFKETQYF. DNA of the CDR3: TGTGCCAGCAGCCATCGGACTAGCGGGACCTTCAAAGAGACCCAGTACTTC.

A few counts support this clonotype. V and J are TRBV7-6 and TRBJ2-5, with D perhaps TRBD2 (5 bases). The CDR3 is made up of 16 amino acids. Germline assignment: CDR1 SGHVS and CDR2 FNYEAQ. The V and J ends lost 4 bases and 4 bases respectively, with 19 bases between them. The CDR3 region has the DNA TGTGCCAGCAGCTCAGTCTCCCGGGTACTAGGAGAGACCCAGTACTTC. This gives the protein CASSSVSRVLGETQYF.

This clonotype was counted a few times. In DNA form, the CDR3 reads TGCGCCAGCAGCTCCGTGGACAGAGTTATCTACACCTTC. Protein product: CASSSVDRVIYTF. V gene TRBV5-1 combines with J gene TRBJ1-2, with D perhaps TRBD1 (6 bases). The length of the CDR3 is 13 residues. CDR1 is SGHRS, CDR2 YFSETQ, per germline. Trimming cost V 3 bases and J 10 bases, with 16 bases left between them. Full variable domain (missing parts from reference TRBV5-1 and TRBJ1-2): KAGVTQTPRYLIKTRGQQVTLSCSPISGHRSVSWYQQTPGQGLQFLFEYFSETQRNKGNFPGRFSGRQFSNSRSEMNVSTLELGDSALYLCASSSVDRVIYTFGSGTRLTVV.

Ten or more counts support this clonotype. The rearrangement uses TRBV2 and TRBJ1-5, with D perhaps TRBD1 (5 bases). The CDR3 sequence is 17 residues long. The germline V and J ends were trimmed by 4 bases and 2 bases, with 18 bases remaining between them. CDR1 is SNHLY and CDR2 is FYNNEI in the germline V gene. CDR3 sequence reads: CASSASPAGVRNQPQHF. The CDR3 nucleotides are TGTGCCAGCAGTGCATCCCCTGCGGGGGTACGCAATCAGCCCCAGCATTTT.

This clonotype occurred many times. The chain uses TRBV9 and TRBJ2-5, with TRBD1 matching 11 bases. V was clipped by 0 bases and J by 4 bases; unmatched bases: 2. The germline V gene encodes CDR1 SGDLS and CDR2 YYNGEE. This CDR3 contains 15 residues. As DNA, the CDR3 is TGTGCCAGCAGCGTAGGGACAGGGGGCGTAGAGACCCAGTACTTC. It specifies CASSVGTGGVETQYF.

This clonotype has a handful of counts. The chain has TRBV5-8 and TRBJ1-1; possible D gene TRBD1, 6 bases. Trimming left V 2 bases short and J 3 bases short, with 11 bases between. CDR1 and CDR2 from the germline V gene are SGHTS and YDEGEE. This CDR3 comprises 14 residues. CDR3 in amino acids: CASSFTGYDTEAFF. CDR3 nucleotide sequence: TGTGCCAGCAGCTTCACAGGGTACGACACTGAAGCTTTCTTT.

This clonotype turned up a few times. V usage is TRBV7-9 and J usage is TRBJ1-6; TRBD1 matches at 10 bases. Germline CDR1 SEHNR, CDR2 FQNEAQ (reference sequence). The V and J ends lost 0 bases and 9 bases, in that order; junction bases with no gene match: 8. The CDR3 is 17 residues long. CDR3 sequence reads: CASSLAVGDRGFSPLHF. The CDR3 nucleotides read TGTGCCAGCAGCTTAGCGGTTGGGGACAGGGGATTTTCACCCCTCCACTTT.

The sample holds one count of this clonotype. The V call is TRBV28, the J call TRBJ2-7; the D is unclear. Germline CDR1 reads MDHEN; CDR2 reads SYDVKM. The CDR3 extends over 12 amino acids. Trimming took 4 bases from V and 3 from J, leaving 7 bases between them. Here the CDR3 DNA reads TGTGCCAGCAGTTCCAATAACTACGAGCAGTACTTC. Its translation: CASSSNNYEQYF.

This clonotype has only a few counts. The gene calls are TRBV4-2 and TRBJ2-3, with no clear D. Germline V CDR1 and CDR2: LGHNA, YNFKEQ. The CDR3 is 15 amino acids. The V and J ends lost 4 bases and 1 base respectively, with 12 bases between them. The CDR3 region is CASSPGDAGTDTQYF. The CDR3 nucleotides are TGTGCCAGCAGCCCGGGCGACGCAGGCACAGATACGCAGTATTTT.

There are a few counts of this clonotype. The J gene is TRBJ2-7, the V gene TRBV18, with 8 bases aligning to TRBD1. Trimming removed 0 bases from V and 0 bases from J; junction bases left unmatched: 7. Per the germline V gene, CDR1 is KGHSH and CDR2 is LQKENI. This CDR3 has 17 residues. The CDR3 DNA sequence: TGTGCCAGCTCACCACCTGGGACAGGTCTTAGCTCCTACGAGCAGTACTTC. This sequence encodes CASSPPGTGLSSYEQYF.

This clonotype was counted at least ten times. This chain links TRBV18 with TRBJ2-2; unclear D gene. Germline CDR1 reads KGHSH; CDR2 reads LQKENI. The CDR3 is made up of 13 amino acids. V lost 1 base, J lost 1 base, and 1 base lay in between. CDR3 nucleotide sequence: TGTGCCAGCTCACCACAGAACACCGGGGAGCTGTTTTTT. It translates to CASSPQNTGELFF.